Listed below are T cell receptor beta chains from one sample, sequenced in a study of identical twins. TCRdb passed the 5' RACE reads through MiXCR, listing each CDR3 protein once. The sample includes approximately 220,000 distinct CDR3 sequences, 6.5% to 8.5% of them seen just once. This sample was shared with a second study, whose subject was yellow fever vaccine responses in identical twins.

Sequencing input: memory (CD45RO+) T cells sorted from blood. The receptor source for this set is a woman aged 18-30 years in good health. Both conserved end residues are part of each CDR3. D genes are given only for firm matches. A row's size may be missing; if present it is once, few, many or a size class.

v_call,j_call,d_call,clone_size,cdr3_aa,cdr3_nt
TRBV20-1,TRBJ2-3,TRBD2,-,CSARDPASGMGDTQYF,TGCAGTGCTAGAGATCCGGCTAGCGGAATGGGTGATACGCAGTATTTT
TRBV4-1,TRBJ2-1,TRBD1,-,CASSQSLDRGHNEQFF,TGCGCCAGCAGCCAAAGTTTGGACAGGGGCCACAATGAGCAGTTCTTC
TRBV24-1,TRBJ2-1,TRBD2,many,CATSDWTSGGYNEQFF,TGTGCCACCAGTGACTGGACTAGCGGGGGATACAATGAGCAGTTCTTC
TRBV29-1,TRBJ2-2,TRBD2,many,CSVEEGTSGRHTGELFF,TGCAGCGTTGAAGAGGGGACTAGCGGGAGGCACACCGGGGAGCTGTTTTTT
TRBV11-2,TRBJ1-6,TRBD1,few,CASSSYGQGNSPLHF,TGTGCCAGCAGCTCATACGGACAGGGTAATTCACCCCTCCACTTT
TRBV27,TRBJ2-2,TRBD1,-,CASKIGQGANTGELFF,TGTGCCAGCAAGATAGGACAGGGGGCGAACACCGGGGAGCTGTTTTTT
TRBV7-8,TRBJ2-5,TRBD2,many,CASSTSGREYF,TGTGCCAGCAGTACTAGCGGGAGAGAGTACTTC
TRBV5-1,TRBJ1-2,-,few,CASSLPRQGNGYTF,TGCGCCAGCAGCTTGCCCCGCCAGGGGAATGGCTACACCTTC
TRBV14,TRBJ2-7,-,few,CASSQGQVGSYEQYF,TGTGCCAGCAGCCAAGGGCAGGTGGGGTCCTACGAGCAGTACTTC
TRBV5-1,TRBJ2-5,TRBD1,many,CASSLWGQLGQETQYF,TGCGCCAGCAGCCTGTGGGGACAGTTGGGACAAGAGACCCAGTACTTC
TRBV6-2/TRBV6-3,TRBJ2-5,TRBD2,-,CASSYGREGSDQYF,TGTGCCAGCAGTTACGGCAGGGAGGGATCTGACCAGTACTTC
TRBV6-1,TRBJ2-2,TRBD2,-,CASILAPGGRNTGELFF,TGTGCCAGCATCCTCGCCCCGGGGGGACGAAACACCGGGGAGCTGTTTTTT
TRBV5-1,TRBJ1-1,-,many,CATAQGLNTEAFF,TGCGCCACTGCACAGGGCTTGAACACTGAAGCTTTCTTT
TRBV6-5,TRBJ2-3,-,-,CASSYMRRVSTDTQYF,TGTGCCAGCAGTTATATGCGGCGGGTCAGCACAGATACGCAGTATTTT
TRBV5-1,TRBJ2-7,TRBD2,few,CASSLAGGSREQYF,TGCGCCAGCAGCTTGGCCGGGGGGTCGAGGGAGCAGTACTTC
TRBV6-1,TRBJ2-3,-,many,CASSERETDTQYF,TGTGCCAGCAGTGAGAGGGAGACAGATACGCAGTATTTT
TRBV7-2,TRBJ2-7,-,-,CASSLQQPAYEQYF,TGTGCCAGCAGCTTACAACAGCCCGCCTACGAGCAGTACTTC
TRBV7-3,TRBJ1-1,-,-,CASSLMGATNTEAFF,TGTGCCAGCAGCTTAATGGGGGCGACGAACACTGAAGCTTTCTTT
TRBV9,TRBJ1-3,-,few,CASSVQGVSGNTIYF,TGTGCCAGCAGCGTGCAGGGAGTATCTGGAAACACCATATATTTT
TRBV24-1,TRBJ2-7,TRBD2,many,CATSGKTSGGSYEQYF,TGTGCCACCAGTGGAAAGACTAGCGGGGGTTCCTACGAGCAGTACTTC
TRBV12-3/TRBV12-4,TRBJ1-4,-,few,CASSLGEGLVGEKLFF,TGTGCCAGCAGTTTAGGAGAGGGGCTGGTGGGTGAAAAACTGTTTTTT
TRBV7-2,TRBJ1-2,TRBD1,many,CASSGQGASYGYTF,TGTGCCAGCAGCGGACAGGGGGCTTCCTATGGCTACACCTTC
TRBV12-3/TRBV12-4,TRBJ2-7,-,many,CASSPAITRSEQYF,TGTGCCAGCAGTCCTGCCATAACTAGAAGTGAGCAGTACTTC
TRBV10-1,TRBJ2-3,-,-,CASSELGGTTDTQYF,TGCGCCAGCAGTGAGTTAGGGGGGACCACAGATACGCAGTATTTT
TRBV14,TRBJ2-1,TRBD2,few,CASSQGDGLAGGEQFF,TGTGCCAGCAGCCAAGGGGACGGACTAGCGGGGGGTGAGCAGTTCTTC
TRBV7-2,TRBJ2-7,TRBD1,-,CASSSGTGNEQYF,TGTGCCAGCAGCTCCGGGACAGGGAACGAGCAGTACTTC
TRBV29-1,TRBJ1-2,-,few,CSVDGEGYTF,TGCAGCGTTGATGGGGAGGGCTACACCTTC
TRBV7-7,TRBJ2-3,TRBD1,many,CASSLADRAGDTQYF,TGTGCTAGCAGCTTAGCGGACAGGGCTGGGGATACGCAGTATTTT
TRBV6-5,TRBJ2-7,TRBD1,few,CASSSRDRSYEQYF,TGTGCCAGCAGTTCCCGGGACAGGTCCTACGAGCAGTACTTC
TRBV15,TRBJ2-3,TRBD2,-,CATSRERGGPTDTQYF,TGTGCCACCAGCAGAGAGCGGGGGGGCCCCACAGATACGCAGTATTTT
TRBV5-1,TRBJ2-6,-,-,CASSRTAVGSGANVLTF,TGCGCCAGCAGCCGGACGGCGGTTGGGTCTGGGGCCAACGTCCTGACTTTC